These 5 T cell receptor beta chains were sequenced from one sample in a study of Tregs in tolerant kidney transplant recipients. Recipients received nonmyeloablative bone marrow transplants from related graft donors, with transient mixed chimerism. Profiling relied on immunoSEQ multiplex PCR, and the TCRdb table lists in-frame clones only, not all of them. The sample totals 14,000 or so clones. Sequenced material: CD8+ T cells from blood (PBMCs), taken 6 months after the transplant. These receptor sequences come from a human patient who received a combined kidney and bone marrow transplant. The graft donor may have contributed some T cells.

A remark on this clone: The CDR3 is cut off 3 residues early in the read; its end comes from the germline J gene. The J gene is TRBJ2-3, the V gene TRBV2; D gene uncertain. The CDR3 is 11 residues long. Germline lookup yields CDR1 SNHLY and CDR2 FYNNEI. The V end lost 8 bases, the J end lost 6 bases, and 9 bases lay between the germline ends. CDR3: CASAELDTQYF. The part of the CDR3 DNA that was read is TGTGCCAGCGCAGAGTTGGATACG.

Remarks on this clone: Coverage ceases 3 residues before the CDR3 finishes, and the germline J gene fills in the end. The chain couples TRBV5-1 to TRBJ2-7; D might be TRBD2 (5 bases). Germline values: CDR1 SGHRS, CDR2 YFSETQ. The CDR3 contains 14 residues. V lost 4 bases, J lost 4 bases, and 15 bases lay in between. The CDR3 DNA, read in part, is TGCGCCAGCAGCCCGACGGGCGGGCCTTACGAG. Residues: CASSPTGGPYE. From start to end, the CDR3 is CASSPTGGPYEQYF.

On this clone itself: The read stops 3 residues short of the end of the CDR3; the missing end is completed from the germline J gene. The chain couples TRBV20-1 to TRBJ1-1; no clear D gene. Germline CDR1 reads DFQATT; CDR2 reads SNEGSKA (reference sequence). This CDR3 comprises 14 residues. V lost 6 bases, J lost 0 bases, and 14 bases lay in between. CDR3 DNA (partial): TGCAGTGCGCCCAGGTACACCCTGAACACTGAA. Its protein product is CSAPRYTLNTE. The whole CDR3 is CSAPRYTLNTEAFF.

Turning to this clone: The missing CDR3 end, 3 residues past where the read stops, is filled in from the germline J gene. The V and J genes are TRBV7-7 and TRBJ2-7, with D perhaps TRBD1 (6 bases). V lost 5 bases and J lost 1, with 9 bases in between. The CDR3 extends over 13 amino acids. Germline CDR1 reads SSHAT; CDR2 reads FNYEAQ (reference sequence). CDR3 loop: CASSPGQSYEQYF. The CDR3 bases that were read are TGTGCCAGCAGCCCAGGACAGTCCTACGAG.

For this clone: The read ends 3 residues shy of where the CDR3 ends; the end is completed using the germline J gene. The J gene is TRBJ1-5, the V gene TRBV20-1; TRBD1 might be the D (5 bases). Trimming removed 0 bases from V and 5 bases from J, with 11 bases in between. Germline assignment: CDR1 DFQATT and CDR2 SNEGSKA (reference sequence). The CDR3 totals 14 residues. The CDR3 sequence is CSARDLGGDQPQHF. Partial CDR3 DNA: TGCAGTGCTAGAGACCTCGGGGGGGATCAGCCC.